What follows are 17 T cell receptor beta chains derived from one specimen sequenced in a study of shared clonotypes between healthy human individuals (dated by TCRdb to 2020 to 2021). Libraries were made using the immunoSEQ multiplex PCR assay. Not all clones reach the TCRdb copy of this immuneACCESS table, which keeps in-frame sequences only. Checked studies attribute under half of the gap to unresolved V genes and leave the rest unexplained. This sample has some 2,500,000 clones in its table, and less than 95% of those were observed once. The ten largest clones take up 0.37% of the sample. The sample taken for sequencing was naive CD4+ T cells from PBMCs. This specimen's cell subset or site label, interpreted: CD45RA+ positively selected. Receptors originate from a young man in good health. Some clones in this sample may be carry-over from other donors' samples.

Worth noting for this clone: Other DNA sequences in the sample encode the same CDR3. The rearrangement uses TRBV5-1 and TRBJ2-3; D may be TRBD1 or TRBD2 (5 bases each). Germline CDR1 SGHRS, CDR2 YFSETQ. This CDR3 comprises 14 residues. Trimming stripped 1 base from V and 1 base from J, with 7 bases between. CDR3 sequence reads: CASSLPGRTDTQYF. The CDR3 region has the DNA TGCGCCAGCAGCTTGCCGGGGCGCACAGATACGCAGTATTTT.

This clone was observed once. The chain has TRBV6-1 and TRBJ2-5; D unclear. V was cut by 3 bases and J by 6 bases, with 11 bases left in between. Germline assignment: CDR1 MNHNS and CDR2 SASEGT. The CDR3 length is 13 residues. CDR3 in DNA: TGTGCCAGCAGTGATTCCATCTACCAGACCCAGTACTTC. It yields the protein CASSDSIYQTQYF.

V is TRBV27 and J is TRBJ2-1; 8 bases fit TRBD1. V dropped 6 bases and J dropped 2; count of bases not matched to a gene: 9. The CDR3 consists of 16 residues. Germline assignment: CDR1 MNHEY and CDR2 SMNVEV (reference sequence). Here the CDR3 reads CASSIPGGLTYNEQFF. The CDR3 nucleotides are TGTGCCAGCAGCATTCCAGGGGGCCTAACCTACAATGAGCAGTTCTTC.

The genes are TRBV7-8 and TRBJ2-3; no firm D call. Germline loops: CDR1 SGHVS, CDR2 FQNEAQ. The ends were cut back, 3 bases at V and 2 bases at J, with 21 bases in the middle. The CDR3 is 18 residues long. The CDR3, as DNA: TGTGCCAGCAGCTTTCAGACGGTTGGGTTGTCTAACACAGATACGCAGTATTTT. The encoded protein is CASSFQTVGLSNTDTQYF.

This clone was recorded once. This rearrangement joins TRBV28 to TRBJ2-2; 14 bases agree with TRBD2. The CDR3 length is 17 residues. Trimming took 4 bases from V and 7 from J; bases not matched to a gene: 8. The germline V gene encodes CDR1 MDHEN and CDR2 SYDVKM. CDR3 residues: CASSSQTSGRAGGELFF. Here the CDR3 DNA reads TGTGCCAGCAGTTCCCAGACTAGCGGGAGGGCAGGCGGGGAGCTGTTTTTT. The variable domain in full, completed from reference TRBV28 and TRBJ2-2, reads DVKVTQSSRYLVKRTGEKVFLECVQDMDHENMFWYRQDPGLGLRLIYFSYDVKMKEKGDIPEGYSVSREKKERFSLILESASTNQTSMYLCASSSQTSGRAGGELFFGEGSRLTVL.

The rearrangement uses TRBV27 and TRBJ2-7; 9 bases agree with TRBD2. The CDR3 extends over 14 amino acids. J lost 0 bases, V lost 6 bases, and 3 bases had no gene match. Germline V gives CDR1 MNHEY, CDR2 SMNVEV (reference sequence). CDR3 sequence (DNA): TGTGCCAGCAGAATAGCGGGAGTCTCCTACGAGCAGTACTTC. Translation gives CASRIAGVSYEQYF.

About this clone itself: Within the sample, other DNA sequences also encode this same CDR3. V gene TRBV18 combines with J gene TRBJ2-3; D might be TRBD1 (7 bases). Germline assignment: CDR1 KGHSH and CDR2 LQKENI. The V gene lost 3 bases and the J gene lost 1 base, with 11 bases spanning the gap. This CDR3 spans 15 amino acids. The CDR3 protein is CASSPQGGGTDTQYF. Written as DNA, the CDR3 is TGTGCCAGCTCACCCCAGGGGGGAGGCACAGATACGCAGTATTTT.

This clone was recorded once. The rearrangement joins TRBV5-1 to TRBJ2-7; 7 nucleotides match TRBD2. Germline loops: CDR1 SGHRS, CDR2 YFSETQ. With V trimmed by 0 bases and J by 4 bases, 10 bases remained unmatched. This CDR3 has 16 residues. DNA of the CDR3: TGCGCCAGCAGCTTGGAGGCCGGGAGGCGGGCTTACGAGCAGTACTTC. Encoded protein: CASSLEAGRRAYEQYF.

With respect to this clone: This CDR3 fails to terminate in the conserved phenylalanine or tryptophan, so it likely reflects a read error. No DNA is shown, since the ends of the CDR3 on it are uncertain; the CDR3 is the one TCRdb lists. The chain recombines TRBV14 with TRBJ2-7; the D call of TRBD2 is as the table states it, not checked on the DNA. The CDR3 is 12 amino acids long, termini counted. In germline, CDR1 is SGHDN, CDR2 FVKESK. The CDR3 sequence: CASSQDSRSPCI.

With regard to this clone: Other DNA sequences in this specimen translate into the identical CDR3. The J gene is TRBJ2-1, the V gene TRBV5-1, with D possibly matching TRBD2 (6 bases). The CDR3 loop spans 15 amino acids. V was trimmed by 4 bases and J by 3 bases, leaving 14 bases between them. Germline CDR1 reads SGHRS; CDR2 reads YFSETQ. CDR3 sequence: CASSLASVNYNEQFF. CDR3 nucleotide sequence: TGCGCCAGCAGCCTCGCTAGCGTAAACTACAATGAGCAGTTCTTC.

The chain links TRBV5-8 to TRBJ2-3; weak D call: TRBD1 (6 bases). The CDR3 is 15 amino acids. Trimming pared 2 bases from V and 7 bases from J, leaving 17 bases between. Germline-derived CDR1 and CDR2 are SGHTS and YDEGEE. CDR3 nucleotides: TGTGCCAGCAGCTTTGGGCAGGGTACAGGGCATACGCAGTATTTT. This codes for CASSFGQGTGHTQYF.

The rearrangement joins TRBV23-1 to TRBJ1-1, with D perhaps TRBD1 (5 bases). TRBV23-1 is an ORF for which the function is uncertain. The germline V and J ends were trimmed by 0 bases and 2 bases, with 16 bases remaining between them. The CDR3 contains 17 residues. The CDR3, as DNA: TGCGCCAGCAGTCAATCGTCTCCCCGGGGGGGAAACACTGAAGCTTTCTTT. Translating gives CASSQSSPRGGNTEAFF.

The sample holds a few counts of this clone. CDR3 loop: CASSFYGDTEAFF. The CDR3 DNA reads as TGTGCCAGCAGCTTTTACGGCGACACTGAAGCTTTCTTT. The rearrangement joins TRBV7-3 to TRBJ1-1; D uncertain. The CDR3 totals 13 residues. Per germline, CDR1 SGHTA and CDR2 FQGTGA. The V gene lost 3 bases and the J gene lost 3 bases, with 8 bases spanning the gap.

The J gene is TRBJ2-2, the V gene TRBV4-1; 10 bases are a match to TRBD1. Germline V gene sequence: CDR1 MGHRA, CDR2 YSYEKL. The CDR3 runs 18 residues. V lost 3 bases to trimming and J lost 4 bases; unmatched junction nucleotides: 11. The CDR3 bases are TGCGCCAGCAGCCAGAGACAGGGGGCGACTTCGAGCACCGGGGAGCTGTTTTTT. Its translation is CASSQRQGATSSTGELFF.

The chain is built from TRBV18 and TRBJ2-2; D not certain. Germline V gives CDR1 KGHSH, CDR2 LQKENI. The ends were cut back, 1 base at V and 2 bases at J, with 8 bases in the middle. The CDR3 extends over 15 amino acids. Written as DNA, the CDR3 is TGTGCCAGCTCACCACACCTCCAAAACACCGGGGAGCTGTTTTTT. Its translation: CASSPHLQNTGELFF.

The rearrangement uses TRBV10-3 and TRBJ1-2; D is ambiguous. Trimming pared 0 bases from V and 0 bases from J, leaving 8 bases between. The CDR3 spans 15 residues. Germline V gives CDR1 ENHRY, CDR2 SYGVKD. CDR3 loop: CAISESKGANYGYTF. CDR3 DNA sequence: TGTGCCATCAGTGAGTCTAAAGGAGCTAACTATGGCTACACCTTC.

The chain couples TRBV6-1 to TRBJ2-3, with D tentatively TRBD1 (5 bases). This CDR3 has 13 residues. Trimming shortened V by 10 bases and J by 4 bases, and 15 bases separated the two germline ends. The germline gives CDR1 MNHNS, CDR2 SASEGT. CDR3 sequence: CAILAGSADTQYF. The CDR3, as DNA: TGTGCCATCTTAGCAGGGTCGGCAGATACGCAGTATTTT.